The 27 T cell receptor beta chains below all came from one sample that was sequenced in a study of CD8 T cells in ankylosing spondylitis. TCRdb re-called the 5' RACE reads through MiXCR, storing one row per CDR3 protein. The profile covers approximately 260,000 distinct CDR3 sequences, with roughly 8.6% appearing a single time and under 7.5% taken by the ten largest. Sequenced sample: blood, either unsorted or a sorted T cell fraction (not recorded which). These receptors were collected from a male donor with ankylosing spondylitis or in good health (not recorded which).

This clonotype was recorded many times. The V call is TRBV16, the J call TRBJ1-1; D remains ambiguous. CDR1 is KGHSY, CDR2 FQNENV, per germline. CDR3 length equals 12 residues. Trimming removed 4 bases from V and 7 bases from J, with 10 bases in between. This chain's CDR3 is CASSRSSNEAFF. The CDR3 nucleotides read TGTGCCAGCAGCCGGTCGAGTAATGAAGCTTTCTTT.

The sample holds a few counts of this clonotype. The chain employs TRBV11-3 and TRBJ2-3; D is perhaps TRBD2 (6 bases). Germline lookup yields CDR1 SGHNT and CDR2 YENEEA. There are 15 residues in the CDR3. The germline V and J ends were trimmed by 1 base and 2 bases, with 10 bases remaining between them. CDR3 bases: TGTGCCAGCAGCTTAGTCGGGAGTCACACAGATACGCAGTATTTT. The encoded protein is CASSLVGSHTDTQYF.

The sample holds many counts of this clonotype. V and J are TRBV10-3 and TRBJ1-2; 7 bases map to TRBD1. The CDR3 has 14 amino acids. V lost 3 bases, J lost 8 bases, and 9 bases stayed unmatched. CDR1 is ENHRY, CDR2 SYGVKD, per germline. CDR3 sequence reads: CAISETQGVRGYTF. The CDR3 bases are TGTGCCATCAGTGAAACGCAGGGGGTACGCGGCTACACCTTC.

This clonotype has at least ten counts. The V and J genes are TRBV6-6 and TRBJ1-2; 7 bases match TRBD1. Germline CDR1 and CDR2: MNHNY and SVGAGI (reference sequence). The CDR3 extends over 13 amino acids. V was clipped by 5 bases and J by 7 bases; unmatched bases: 7. Here the CDR3 reads CASSTLTGSGYTF. The DNA of the CDR3 is TGTGCCAGCAGTACGCTGACAGGGAGTGGCTACACCTTC.

In its sample, this clonotype was seen a few times. This sequence joins TRBV6-5 and TRBJ2-5; TRBD2 matches 7 bases. V trimming: 1 base; J trimming: 3 bases; junction bases outside the gene matches: 5. Germline assignment: CDR1 MNHEY and CDR2 SVGAGI. The CDR3 extends over 15 amino acids. CDR3 protein: CASSYYGGLKETQYF. The DNA of the CDR3 is TGTGCCAGCAGTTACTATGGGGGACTAAAAGAGACCCAGTACTTC.

There are many counts of this clonotype. The chain is built from TRBV7-9 and TRBJ2-5; a weak D match, TRBD2 (7 bases). V was cut by 3 bases and J by 5 bases, with 13 bases left in between. This CDR3 comprises 14 residues. Germline CDR1 is SEHNR and CDR2 is FQNEAQ (reference sequence). CDR3 region: CASSLGGGLETQYF. The DNA for the CDR3 is TGTGCCAGCAGCTTGGGGGGGGGGCTGGAGACCCAGTACTTC.

This clonotype was detected only a few times. This CDR3 reads CASGLAAPGETQYF. The CDR3 nucleotides are TGTGCCAGCGGACTAGCGGCCCCGGGGGAGACCCAGTACTTC. The chain combines TRBV6-2 or TRBV6-3 with TRBJ2-5; 10 bases map to TRBD2. From germline, CDR1 is MNHEY and CDR2 SVGEGT. V lost 8 bases to trimming and J lost 5 bases; unmatched junction nucleotides: 8. The CDR3 has 14 amino acids.

This clonotype was seen a handful of times. The gene calls are TRBV11-1 and TRBJ2-1, with 14 bases lining up with TRBD2. CDR1 and CDR2 from the germline V gene are SGHAT and FQDESV (reference sequence). Unmatched junction bases numbered 6, after V lost 1 base and J lost 4 bases. The CDR3 has 18 amino acids. The CDR3 here is CASSLGLAGGVSYNEQFF. In DNA, the CDR3 is TGTGCCAGCAGCTTAGGACTAGCGGGAGGGGTTTCTTACAATGAGCAGTTCTTC.

Ten or more counts support this clonotype. The gene calls are TRBV12-3 or TRBV12-4 and TRBJ2-7, with 8 bases aligning to TRBD2. V dropped 1 base and J dropped 10; count of bases not matched to a gene: 3. The CDR3 contains 12 residues. This chain's CDR3 is CASSLGAGVQYF. The CDR3 bases are TGTGCCAGCAGTTTAGGAGCGGGGGTCCAGTACTTC.

CDR3 region: CSASSDGSNEKLFF. The CDR3 DNA reads as TGCAGTGCTAGTTCGGACGGATCTAATGAAAAACTGTTTTTT. This sequence joins TRBV20-1 and TRBJ1-4; D gene ambiguous. CDR1 and CDR2 from the germline V gene are DFQATT and SNEGSKA (reference sequence). This CDR3 contains 14 residues. V dropped 3 bases and J dropped 3 bases, with 11 bases sitting between them.

The table lists this clonotype with a count of one. This chain links TRBV12-3 or TRBV12-4 with TRBJ1-4; 7 positions match TRBD1. There are 12 residues in the CDR3. J was trimmed by 7 bases and V by 9 bases; bases with no gene match: 5. In nucleotides, the CDR3 is TGTGCCAGGTCTTCAGGGGGTGAAAAACTGTTTTTT. Translation: CARSSGGEKLFF.

At least ten counts were recorded for this clonotype. The CDR3 region is CASSLYGQGRTEAFF. The CDR3 DNA reads TGTGCCAGCAGCTTATATGGTCAGGGGCGGACTGAAGCTTTCTTT. This chain connects TRBV7-8 to TRBJ1-1, with D possibly being TRBD1 (6 bases). From germline, CDR1 is SGHVS and CDR2 FQNEAQ. The CDR3 consists of 15 residues. Trimming left V 2 bases short and J 5 bases short, with 15 bases between.

V usage is TRBV7-2 and J usage is TRBJ2-3; D gene ambiguous. Germline CDR1 reads SGHTA; CDR2 reads FQGNSA. The CDR3 loop spans 12 amino acids. Trimming removed 5 bases at V and 0 bases at J, with 3 bases between. In nucleotides, the CDR3 is TGTGCCAGCAGCAAGAGCACAGATACGCAGTATTTT. It is translated as CASSKSTDTQYF.

There are many counts of this clonotype. The J gene is TRBJ2-5, the V gene TRBV20-1; no definite D call. CDR1 is DFQATT and CDR2 is SNEGSKA in the germline V gene (reference sequence). Trimming took off 5 bases at V and 4 bases at J, with 11 bases between the two ends. The CDR3 consists of 12 residues. Here the CDR3 reads CSAPLGAETQYF. The CDR3 DNA reads TGCAGTGCTCCCCTCGGCGCAGAGACCCAGTACTTC.

This clonotype was seen repeatedly, ten times or more. The chain joins TRBV12-3 or TRBV12-4 to TRBJ2-5; 8 bases fit TRBD2. V shed 5 bases and J 3 bases; nucleotides not matched to a gene: 2. The CDR3 totals 13 residues. The CDR3 region has the DNA TGTGCCAGCAGTCGTAGCGGGAAAGAGACCCAGTACTTC. Translation: CASSRSGKETQYF.

The sample holds many counts of this clonotype. The genes are TRBV19 and TRBJ1-1; D call uncertain. V shed 8 bases and J shed 1 base, with 11 bases lying between them. The CDR3 contains 13 residues. Germline values: CDR1 LNHDA, CDR2 SQIVND (reference sequence). The CDR3 coding sequence is TGTGCCAGTGGGCGGAAGCAGAACACTGAAGCTTTCTTT. This codes for CASGRKQNTEAFF.

This clonotype was seen at least ten times. The chain employs TRBV7-2 and TRBJ2-5; no reliable D call. The CDR3 has 15 residues. With 4 bases removed from V and 1 base from J, the gap between germline ends came to 13 bases. Germline CDR1 SGHTA, CDR2 FQGNSA. The CDR3 sequence: CASSYPLHIQETQYF. CDR3 DNA sequence: TGTGCCAGCAGCTACCCCTTACACATCCAAGAGACCCAGTACTTC.

The table lists this clonotype with many counts. The chain carries TRBV14 and TRBJ1-1; D is undetermined. There are 14 residues in the CDR3. V dropped 1 base and J dropped 4 bases, with 10 bases sitting between them. Germline CDR1 SGHDN, CDR2 FVKESK. Here the CDR3 reads CASSQGRVGTEAFF. In DNA, the CDR3 is TGTGCCAGCAGCCAAGGGAGGGTGGGCACTGAAGCTTTCTTT.

This clonotype has ten or more counts. The chain couples TRBV6-2 or TRBV6-3 to TRBJ2-1; 7 bases map to TRBD2. There are 16 residues in the CDR3. Germline assignment: CDR1 MNHEY and CDR2 SVGEGT. J gave up 5 bases and V 2 bases, and 9 bases lay outside the gene matches. The CDR3 loop is CASSYPSGGLNNEQFF. The CDR3 DNA follows: TGTGCCAGCAGTTACCCTTCGGGGGGACTTAACAATGAGCAGTTCTTC.

The rearrangement uses TRBV19 and TRBJ2-1; TRBD2 agrees at 14 bases. V dropped 5 bases and J dropped 8; count of bases not matched to a gene: 2. Germline values: CDR1 LNHDA, CDR2 SQIVND (reference sequence). The CDR3 runs to 14 residues. CDR3 DNA: TGTGCCAGTAGTGGGACTAGCGGGAGCCATGAGCAGTTCTTC. The encoded protein is CASSGTSGSHEQFF.

The chain is built from TRBV19 and TRBJ2-7; 7 nucleotides line up with TRBD1. This CDR3 contains 13 residues. Per germline, CDR1 LNHDA and CDR2 SQIVND (reference sequence). J was trimmed by 3 bases and V by 9 bases; bases with no gene match: 8. Written as DNA, the CDR3 is TGTGCCAGCCAAGACAGGGTCCACTACGAGCAGTACTTC. Translated, it gives CASQDRVHYEQYF. Full variable domain (rest looked up from reference TRBV19 and TRBJ2-7): DGGITQSPKYLFRKEGQNVTLSCEQNLNHDAMYWYRQDPGQGLRLIYYSQIVNDFQKGDIAEGYSVSREKKESFPLTVTSAQKNPTAFYLCASQDRVHYEQYFGPGTRLTVT.

This clonotype was counted only a few times. CDR3 sequence reads: CASSFRGGNTEAFF. In DNA form, the CDR3 reads TGTGCCAGCAGCTTCAGGGGTGGGAACACTGAAGCTTTCTTT. V is TRBV7-8 and J is TRBJ1-1; the D gene is possibly TRBD1 (6 bases). The CDR3 runs to 14 residues. CDR1 SGHVS and CDR2 FQNEAQ come from the germline V gene. Deletions cut 3 bases from V and 1 base from J, with 9 bases between.

The chain links TRBV11-2 to TRBJ2-1, with 9 bases matching TRBD2. The CDR3 spans 16 residues. The V gene's germline CDR1 is SGHAT and CDR2 FQNNGV. With 1 base clipped from V and 1 base from J, the junction kept 2 bases outside the gene matches. The CDR3 here is CASSLVLAGSYNEQFF. CDR3 in DNA: TGTGCCAGCAGCTTAGTCCTAGCGGGGTCCTACAATGAGCAGTTCTTC.

This clonotype was seen repeatedly, ten times or more. This chain links TRBV9 with TRBJ2-3, with D possibly being TRBD1 (5 bases). V was shortened by 2 bases and J by 2 bases, with 15 bases between the two germline ends. There are 16 residues in the CDR3. CDR1 SGDLS and CDR2 YYNGEE come from the germline V gene. The CDR3 nucleotides are TGTGCCAGCAGCGTCGACCAGGGCCCACTCACAGATACGCAGTATTTT. It codes for CASSVDQGPLTDTQYF.

This clonotype was counted at least ten times. The chain couples TRBV20-1 to TRBJ2-2; 9 bases fit TRBD2. The CDR3 consists of 16 residues. With 5 bases clipped from V and 5 bases from J, the junction kept 12 bases outside the gene matches. CDR1 is DFQATT, CDR2 SNEGSKA, per germline (reference sequence). The CDR3 loop reads CSAPVPSGKGTGELFF. CDR3 coding DNA: TGCAGTGCTCCGGTCCCTAGCGGGAAGGGGACCGGGGAGCTGTTTTTT.

This chain uses TRBV5-1 with TRBJ2-3; D gene unclear. Germline V gives CDR1 SGHRS, CDR2 YFSETQ. The V end lost 4 bases, the J end lost 1 base, and 13 bases lay between the germline ends. The CDR3 sequence is 15 residues long. This CDR3 reads CASSQAPRGTDTQYF. The CDR3 bases are TGCGCCAGCAGCCAAGCGCCTAGGGGCACAGATACGCAGTATTTT.

Many counts were recorded for this clonotype. J is TRBJ2-5 and V is TRBV3-1; no clear D. CDR3 length: 12 residues. The V end was cut by 4 bases, the J end by 8 bases, with 11 bases between. Per germline, CDR1 LGHDT and CDR2 YNNKEL (reference sequence). CDR3 bases: TGTGCCAGCAGCCCACGGCTAGAAACCCAGTACTTC. Amino acid sequence: CASSPRLETQYF.